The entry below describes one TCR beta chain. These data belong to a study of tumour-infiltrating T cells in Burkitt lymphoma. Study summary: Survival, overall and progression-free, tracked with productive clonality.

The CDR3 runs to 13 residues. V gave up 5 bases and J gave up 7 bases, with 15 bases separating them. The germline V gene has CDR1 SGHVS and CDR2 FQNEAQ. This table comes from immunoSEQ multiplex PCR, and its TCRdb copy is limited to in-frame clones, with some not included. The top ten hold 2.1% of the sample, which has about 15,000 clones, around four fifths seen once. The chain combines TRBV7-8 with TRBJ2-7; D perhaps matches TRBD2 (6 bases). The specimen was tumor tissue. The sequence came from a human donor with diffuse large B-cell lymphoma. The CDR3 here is CASSVKNAGEQYF. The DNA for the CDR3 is TGTGCCAGCAGCGTAAAAAATGCGGGGGAGCAGTACTTC.